The 23 T cell receptor beta chains below all came from one sample that was sequenced in a study of tissue T cells after allogeneic stem cell transplantation. Documented time point: mouse harvest day 14 after allogeneic transplant. Tail vein injection delivered 10^7 T-cell-depleted bone marrow cells and 10^6 splenic CD5+ T cells. Clones were read by immunoSEQ multiplex PCR, and TCRdb kept only the in-frame ones, dropping some. This table holds roughly 8,600 clones, 37% found once. Sequenced: skin. The receptors here all came from a female BALB/c mouse given C57BL/6 T cells with graft-versus-host disease after an allogeneic hematopoietic cell transplant.

This clone was seen a handful of times. Mouse gene names apply. The read stops 1 residue short of the end of the CDR3; the missing end is completed from the germline J gene. This chain uses TRBV3 with TRBJ1-1; possible D gene TRBD1, 6 bases. The CDR3 extends over 13 amino acids. With 5 bases removed from V and 1 base from J, the gap between germline ends came to 8 bases. Germline lookup yields CDR1 SNHLY and CDR2 FYNGKV (reference sequence). The DNA read from the CDR3 is TGTGCCAGCAGCCAAGGGGGAAACACAGAAGTCTTC. This sequence encodes CASSQGGNTEVF. From start to end, the CDR3 is CASSQGGNTEVFF.

This clone counts as medium-sized (0.01 to 0.1%). Gene labels here are mouse ones. The CDR3 end lies 1 residue beyond the end of the read and is filled in from the germline J gene. The chain carries TRBV26 and TRBJ2-7; a possible D gene is TRBD1 (5 bases). Per the germline V gene, CDR1 is KGHPV and CDR2 is FQNQEV (reference sequence). The V gene lost 3 bases and the J gene lost 9 bases, with 15 bases spanning the gap. The CDR3 covers 13 residues. The CDR3 DNA, read in part, is TGTGCCAGCAGTCTTACACAGGAGAGAAGACAGTAC. This sequence encodes CASSLTQERRQY. The CDR3 in full is CASSLTQERRQYF.

For this clone: Gene names and germline refer to mouse. The CDR3 end falls 1 residue outside the read, so it is completed with the germline J gene. The chain employs TRBV16 and TRBJ2-5, with TRBD1 matching 9 bases. Germline assignment: CDR1 SGHSA and CDR2 FRNQAP. This CDR3 has 14 residues. V trimming: 1 base; J trimming: 5 bases; junction bases outside the gene matches: 1. The CDR3 sequence is CASSLGQGGDTQYF. The DNA read from the CDR3 is TGTGCAAGCAGCTTAGGACAGGGGGGAGACACCCAGTAC.

This clone is deemed medium-sized. Here the gene names and germline are mouse. The read finishes 1 residue shy of the CDR3 end, and the germline J gene is used to complete it. The chain employs TRBV14 and TRBJ1-4, with a tentative D call TRBD1 (6 bases). Trimming removed 5 bases at V and 0 bases at J, with 11 bases between. CDR3 length: 15 amino acids. CDR1 SGHDT and CDR2 FRDEAV come from the germline V gene. The CDR3 is CASRRQDISNERLFF. The CDR3 bases that were read are TGTGCCAGCAGACGACAGGACATTTCCAACGAAAGATTATTT.

This clone was seen only a few times. Any gene name here is a mouse gene name. The observed sequence ends 1 residue before the CDR3 terminus, with the missing tail filled in from the germline J gene. The chain carries TRBV1 and TRBJ2-1, with TRBD2 matching over 12 bases. CDR1 and CDR2 (germline): NSQYPW, LRSPGD (reference sequence). The CDR3 loop spans 15 amino acids. The V segment lost 2 bases and the J segment 6 bases; nucleotides outside the gene matches: 2. The CDR3 bases that were read are TGCACCTGCAGTGCAAGGGACTGGGGGGCTGCTGAGCAGTTC. Its translation is CTCSARDWGAAEQF. The whole CDR3 sequence reads CTCSARDWGAAEQFF.

Comment on this clone: Mouse names are used for the genes. The missing CDR3 end, 1 residue past where the read stops, is filled in from the germline J gene. The V call is TRBV26, the J call TRBJ2-7; 7 bases are shared with TRBD2. The CDR3 loop spans 13 amino acids. The germline V gene encodes CDR1 KGHPV and CDR2 FQNQEV (reference sequence). The J segment lost 4 bases and the V segment lost 4 bases, leaving 4 bases of the junction unmatched. Incomplete CDR3 DNA: TGTGCCAGCAGTCGGGCTGGGGGTTATGAACAGTAC. Encoded protein: CASSRAGGYEQY. The complete CDR3 sequence is CASSRAGGYEQYF.

Points on this clone: Gene and germline names: mouse. The CDR3 extends 1 residue past the end of the read, so its final part is completed from the germline J gene. The J gene is TRBJ1-5, the V gene TRBV29; 9 nucleotides line up with TRBD1. CDR3 length equals 15 residues. Per the germline V gene, CDR1 is MSHET and CDR2 is SYDVDS. The J segment lost 3 bases and the V segment lost 5 bases, leaving 5 bases of the junction unmatched. CDR3 residues: CASSRQGGSNQAPLF. The sequenced part of the CDR3 DNA is TGTGCTAGCAGTCGACAGGGGGGGAGCAACCAGGCTCCGCTT.

By share, this clone counts as medium-sized. Gene names follow the mouse nomenclature. The read ends 1 residue early relative to the CDR3; the germline J gene fills the gap. The chain carries TRBV26 and TRBJ1-5; D gene ambiguous. Germline lookup yields CDR1 KGHPV and CDR2 FQNQEV (reference sequence). V shed 4 bases and J shed 0 bases, with 10 bases lying between them. The CDR3 length is 15 residues. CDR3 protein: CASSPGPYNNQAPLF. Incomplete CDR3 DNA: TGTGCCAGCAGTCCCGGACCTTATAACAACCAGGCTCCGCTT.

As concerns this clone: Gene and germline names: mouse. Incomplete CDR3 DNA: TGTGCCAGCAGTACAGGGTTCTCCTATGAACAGTAC. It yields the protein CASSTGFSYEQY. The CDR3, in full, reads CASSTGFSYEQYF. The V and J genes are TRBV15 and TRBJ2-7; perhaps TRBD1 as D (6 bases). The read terminates 1 residue before the CDR3 end, so the remaining end is supplied by the germline J gene. Germline V gene lookup returns CDR1 SGHND and CDR2 FRSKSL. This CDR3 comprises 13 residues. With 5 bases removed from V and 0 bases from J, the gap between germline ends came to 8 bases.

In this sample, this clone is medium-sized. Gene names and germline match the mouse. Read data end 1 residue before the CDR3 end; the end is taken from the germline J gene. This chain uses TRBV26 with TRBJ1-2, with unresolved D. The V end lost 0 bases, the J end lost 1 base, and 3 bases lay between the germline ends. This CDR3 region has 13 residues. From germline, CDR1 is KGHPV and CDR2 FQNQEV (reference sequence). The CDR3 bases that were read are TGTGCCAGCAGTCTGTCCAGAAACTCCGACTACACC. As protein: CASSLSRNSDYT. In full, the CDR3 is CASSLSRNSDYTF.

As regards this clone: Gene names refer to mouse genes. The DNA read from the CDR3 is TGTGCCAGCAGCCGGGCCGCAAACACAGAAGTCTTC. This translates into CASSRAANTEVF. The whole CDR3 sequence reads CASSRAANTEVFF. The chain links TRBV5 to TRBJ1-1; D uncertain. The CDR3 is cut off 1 residue early in the read; its end comes from the germline J gene. V was trimmed by 4 bases and J by 0 bases, leaving 6 bases between them. From germline, CDR1 is LGHNA and CDR2 YNLKQL (reference sequence). The length of the CDR3 is 13 residues.

Concerning this clone: Germline and genes here are mouse. The read ends 1 residue early relative to the CDR3; the germline J gene fills the gap. The chain has TRBV4 and TRBJ2-2; TRBD1 agrees at 10 bases. Germline trimming cut 4 bases from V and 2 bases from J; bases unmatched to any gene: 1. The CDR3 contains 15 residues. Looked up from germline, CDR1 is LGHDT and CDR2 is YNNKQL (reference sequence). Incomplete CDR3 DNA: TGTGCCAGCAGCTTGGGACAGGGGAACACCGGGCAGCTCTAC. Translating it yields CASSLGQGNTGQLY. The entire CDR3 protein is CASSLGQGNTGQLYF.

This clone rates as medium-sized (0.01 to 0.1%). The gene names given are mouse names. The read halts 1 residue ahead of the CDR3 end, with the missing end drawn from the germline J gene. The chain couples TRBV5 to TRBJ1-6; 8 bases agree with TRBD1. TRBJ1-6 is an open reading frame, and its role is uncertain. Germline V gene lookup returns CDR1 LGHNA and CDR2 YNLKQL (reference sequence). CDR3 size: 14 residues. With 4 bases clipped from V and 5 bases from J, the junction kept 1 base outside the gene matches. The covered CDR3 bases are TGTGCCAGCAGCCCGGGACAGGATAATTCGCCCCTCTAC. It is translated as CASSPGQDNSPLY. The full CDR3 sequence reads CASSPGQDNSPLYF.

The table lists this clone with a few counts. The germline and genes are mouse ones. Sequencing ends 1 residue short of the CDR3 end; the germline J gene provides the rest. This sequence joins TRBV29 and TRBJ1-4; 10 bases align to TRBD1. CDR3 size: 14 residues. Trimming removed 6 bases from V and 6 bases from J; junction bases left unmatched: 4. Looked up from germline, CDR1 is MSHET and CDR2 is SYDVDS. CDR3 DNA, as far as it was read: TGTGCTAGCAGGTCCGGGACAGGGGACGAAAGATTATTT. It yields the protein CASRSGTGDERLF. The full CDR3 sequence reads CASRSGTGDERLFF.

As regards this clone: All gene names here are mouse names. The read terminates 1 residue ahead of where the CDR3 ends, so the germline J gene completes it. The chain employs TRBV31 and TRBJ1-2, with D possibly matching TRBD1 (5 bases). Trimming took off 0 bases at V and 2 bases at J, with 10 bases between the two ends. The CDR3 loop spans 14 amino acids. CDR1 GKSSPN and CDR2 SITVG come from the germline V gene. The covered CDR3 bases are TGTGCCTGGAGTCTGGGGGGTTCCAACTCCGACTACACC. It yields the protein CAWSLGGSNSDYT. Given in full, the CDR3 is CAWSLGGSNSDYTF. Looking up the rest from reference TRBV31 and TRBJ1-2 gives the full variable domain: AQTIHQWPVAEIKAVGSPLSLGCTIKGKSSPNLYWYWQATGGTLQQLFYSITVGQVESVVQLNLSASRPKDDQFILSTEKLLLSHSGFYLCAWSLGGSNSDYTFGSGTRLLVI.

This clone was counted a few times. Mouse gene names apply. Read data end 1 residue before the CDR3 end; the end is taken from the germline J gene. The V and J genes are TRBV26 and TRBJ2-1; 9 nucleotides align to TRBD1. In germline, CDR1 is KGHPV, CDR2 FQNQEV (reference sequence). CDR3 length equals 13 residues. V trimming: 4 bases; J trimming: 7 bases; junction bases outside the gene matches: 2. The sequenced part of the CDR3 DNA is TGTGCCAGCAGTCGGACAGGGGTGGCTGAGCAGTTC. Translation gives CASSRTGVAEQF. The full CDR3 reads CASSRTGVAEQFF.

In the case of this clone: The listed genes are named as in mouse. The CDR3 extends 1 residue past the end of the read, so its final part is completed from the germline J gene. The chain employs TRBV24 and TRBJ1-6, with 10 bases matching TRBD1. Being an ORF, TRBJ1-6 has a function that is uncertain. The V gene end was trimmed by 6 bases and the J gene end by 0 bases; junction bases not matched to a gene: 2. Germline CDR1 reads KGHTA; CDR2 reads FRNEEI. The length of the CDR3 is 16 residues. Incomplete CDR3 DNA: TGTGCCAGCAGGCGGGACAGGGGTTCCTATAATTCGCCCCTCTAC. Translation gives CASRRDRGSYNSPLY. The entire CDR3 reads CASRRDRGSYNSPLYF.

This clone was recorded a few times. Genes here carry mouse names. The read terminates 1 residue ahead of where the CDR3 ends, so the germline J gene completes it. Different DNA sequences within this sample yield the same CDR3. The chain couples TRBV26 to TRBJ2-3; either TRBD1 or TRBD2 may fit D (5 bases each). Germline CDR1 reads KGHPV; CDR2 reads FQNQEV (reference sequence). The V gene lost 5 bases and the J gene lost 4 bases, with 7 bases spanning the gap. The CDR3 has 12 residues. The covered CDR3 bases are TGTGCCAGCAGTGCGGGACCAGAAACGCTGTAT. Its translation is CASSAGPETLY. In full, the CDR3 reads CASSAGPETLYF.

Turning to this clone: These gene names are mouse names. The read stops 1 residue short of the end of the CDR3; the missing end is completed from the germline J gene. This rearrangement joins TRBV26 to TRBJ2-1; 8 bases map to TRBD1. The CDR3 is 15 amino acids. V shed 1 base and J 7 bases; nucleotides not matched to a gene: 6. Germline CDR1 KGHPV, CDR2 FQNQEV (reference sequence). CDR3 amino acids: CASSLLQGAGAEQFF. The CDR3 bases that were read are TGTGCCAGCAGTCTGTTGCAGGGGGCAGGGGCTGAGCAGTTC.

This clone is medium-sized by share. Genes and germline are mouse. From the germline J gene comes the end of the CDR3, since the read stops 1 residue before it. The gene calls are TRBV26 and TRBJ2-1, with D maybe TRBD1 (6 bases). The germline V gene has CDR1 KGHPV and CDR2 FQNQEV (reference sequence). This CDR3 spans 13 amino acids. Trimming removed 3 bases from V and 7 bases from J, with 10 bases in between. The CDR3 sequence is CASSLQGPAEQFF. The part of the CDR3 DNA that was read is TGTGCCAGCAGTCTTCAGGGGCCAGCTGAGCAGTTC.

Comment on this clone: The gene names given are mouse names. Read coverage stops 1 residue before the CDR3 terminus; the germline J gene supplies the remainder. The rearrangement links TRBV26 to TRBJ2-2; 11 nucleotides line up with TRBD2. Germline trimming cut 4 bases from V and 0 bases from J; bases unmatched to any gene: 4. The germline V gene has CDR1 KGHPV and CDR2 FQNQEV (reference sequence). The CDR3 is 17 residues long. The CDR3 loop reads CASSQDWGGTNTGQLYF. The sequenced part of the CDR3 DNA is TGTGCCAGCAGTCAAGACTGGGGGGGGACAAACACCGGGCAGCTCTAC.

As for this clone: These gene names are mouse names. The CDR3 is cut off 1 residue early in the read; its end comes from the germline J gene. The rearrangement links TRBV3 to TRBJ2-3; 8 bases match TRBD1. J lost 5 bases, V lost 2 bases, and 6 bases had no gene match. The CDR3 extends over 15 amino acids. The germline CDR1 and CDR2 sequences are SNHLY and FYNGKV (reference sequence). The CDR3 protein is CASSLLGQGLETLYF. The DNA read from the CDR3 is TGTGCCAGCAGCTTACTAGGACAGGGATTAGAAACGCTGTAT.

A note on this clone: The genes are named according to mouse. The CDR3 end lies 1 residue beyond the end of the read and is filled in from the germline J gene. V gene TRBV24 combines with J gene TRBJ2-5, with D possibly TRBD2 on 6 matching bases. Trimming cost V 2 bases and J 2 bases, with 8 bases left between them. In germline, CDR1 is KGHTA, CDR2 FRNEEI. The CDR3 contains 14 residues. The CDR3 loop is CASSLGDSQDTQYF. Incomplete CDR3 DNA: TGTGCCAGCAGTCTGGGGGACTCCCAAGACACCCAGTAC.